Each of the 2 T cell receptor beta chains below was sequenced from the same sample in a study of human T cells and chemical hapten exposure. MiXCR was run by TCRdb on the RACE reads, yielding one entry per CDR3 protein. This sample yields approximately 96,000 distinct CDR3 sequences, of which 9.3% are seen a single time; approximately 2% belongs to the top ten. The time point denotes: patch test 2, 6 weeks after DPC sensitization. Treatment given: therapeutic diphenylcyclopropenone sensitization with weekly scalp DPC. The material was whole blood, obtained in connection with sensitization to the hapten diphenylcyclopropenone (DPC). The source of these receptors is a woman aged 40 to 55 with alopecia areata. Some clones in this sample may be carry-over from other donors' samples.

As regards this clonotype: Without the conserved terminal phenylalanine or tryptophan, this CDR3 likely stems from a read error. The V and J genes are TRBV29-1 and TRBJ2-5; D gene unclear. Germline V lookup: CDR1 SQVTM, CDR2 ANQGSEA. V lost 7 bases and J lost 5, with 11 bases in between. The CDR3 runs 11 residues. CDR3 coding DNA: TGCAGCGCCCGAAGTTCGGAGACCCAGTACTAC. Protein sequence: CSARSSETQYY.

This clonotype was seen at least ten times. The chain joins TRBV9 to TRBJ1-6; possible D gene TRBD1, 5 bases. The ends were cut back, 0 bases at V and 7 bases at J, with 11 bases in the middle. In germline, CDR1 is SGDLS, CDR2 YYNGEE. The CDR3 consists of 15 residues. CDR3 region: CASSVGGVNNSPLHF. CDR3 nucleotide sequence: TGTGCCAGCAGCGTAGGAGGGGTTAACAATTCACCCCTCCACTTT.